This is a list of T cell receptor beta chains from one sample in a study of metastatic and nonmetastatic thyroid tumors. MiXCR reprocessed the PCR reads for TCRdb. The sample lists roughly 70,000 clones, less than 20% occurring once. Sequencing was performed on blood. Receptors were obtained from a female donor with papillary thyroid cancer or a benign thyroid nodule (not recorded which). Some clones in this sample may be carry-over from other donors' samples. Each CDR3 is given with its conserved first and last residue. D genes are given only for firm matches. Size tells how often a clone was seen (once, few, many) or the class of an expanded clone, and some rows leave it out.

many	TRBJ1-1	TRBV27	TRBD1	CASSLDRGGDTEAFF	TGTGCCAGCAGTCTAGACAGGGGTGGGGACACTGAAGCTTTCTTT
few	TRBJ2-5	TRBV7-3	TRBD2	CAKGVGSGLPGPF	TGTGCCAAAGGCGTTGGGTCGGGACTACCGGGCCCCTTC
many	TRBJ2-6	TRBV2	-	CASARGSPGANVLTF	TGTGCCAGCGCACGGGGGTCCCCTGGGGCCAACGTCCTGACTTTC
many	TRBJ2-3	TRBV12-3/TRBV12-4	TRBD1	CASSETGGGTDTQYF	TGTGCCAGCAGCGAGACAGGGGGAGGCACAGATACGCAGTATTTT
many	TRBJ2-2	TRBV11-2	-	CASSLATGELFF	TGTGCCAGCAGCTTAGCCACCGGGGAGCTGTTTTTT
many	TRBJ2-7	TRBV20-1	TRBD1	CSALRQGLSYEQYF	TGCAGTGCCCTGAGACAGGGGCTCTCCTACGAGCAGTACTTC
many	TRBJ2-7	TRBV18	-	CASSPLPGDGEQYF	TGTGCCAGCTCACCCCTGCCAGGGGACGGCGAGCAGTACTTC
many	TRBJ2-7	TRBV6-2/TRBV6-3	TRBD2	CASSLGLAGPRSSYEQYF	TGTGCCAGCAGCCTGGGACTAGCGGGACCTAGGAGCTCCTACGAGCAGTACTTC
many	TRBJ1-1	TRBV3-1	-	CASSSVNTEAFF	TGTGCCAGCTCTTCAGTGAACACTGAAGCTTTCTTT
many	TRBJ2-1	TRBV30	TRBD1	CAWSVLGTGGFVSYNEQFF	TGTGCCTGGAGTGTACTGGGGACAGGGGGGTTTGTCTCCTACAATGAGCAGTTCTTC
once	TRBJ2-2	TRBV7-2	TRBD2	CASSLAHGLAGVAGELFF	TGTGCCAGCAGCTTAGCGCACGGACTAGCGGGAGTCGCCGGGGAGCTGTTTTTT
many	TRBJ2-1	TRBV14	-	CASSQGERAWNEQFF	TGTGCCAGCAGCCAAGGCGAGCGGGCCTGGAATGAGCAGTTCTTC
-	TRBJ1-1	TRBV6-5	-	CASSNPGTVFRAFF	TGTGCCAGCAGTAACCCAGGGACGGTGTTTCGGGCTTTCTTT
-	TRBJ2-7	TRBV20-1	TRBD1	CSAKSSGQGSYEQYF	TGCAGTGCTAAGTCCTCGGGACAGGGGTCCTACGAGCAGTACTTC
many	TRBJ1-2	TRBV5-4	-	CASSLDGTSPTNYGYTF	TGTGCCAGCAGCTTGGACGGGACCTCCCCTACTAACTATGGCTACACCTTC
many	TRBJ2-3	TRBV13	-	CASSPPPLDPITDTQYF	TGTGCCAGCAGCCCCCCCCCCCTCGATCCTATCACAGATACGCAGTATTTT
many	TRBJ2-7	TRBV27	TRBD2	CASSFSGEYEQYF	TGTGCCAGCAGTTTCAGCGGGGAATACGAGCAGTACTTC
few	TRBJ1-4	TRBV24-1	TRBD1	CTTSDHRGRPFF	TGTACCACCAGTGATCACAGGGGTAGACCGTTTTTT
-	TRBJ2-7	TRBV5-8	-	CASSLERSGGEQYF	TGTGCCAGCAGCCTAGAGAGGTCCGGGGGCGAGCAGTACTTC
many	TRBJ2-7	TRBV28	-	CASSPGRGGEQYF	TGTGCCAGCAGTCCCGGACGAGGGGGCGAGCAGTACTTC
many	TRBJ2-2	TRBV12-5	TRBD2	CASGLSAGDPGELFF	TGTGCTAGTGGTTTATCAGCGGGAGACCCCGGGGAGCTGTTTTTT
many	TRBJ1-2	TRBV3-1	-	CASSPQENDHYGYTF	TGTGCCAGCAGCCCACAGGAGAATGATCACTATGGCTACACCTTC
many	TRBJ2-7	TRBV4-1	TRBD2	CASSLRLADYEQYF	TGCGCCAGCAGCCTCCGACTAGCGGACTACGAGCAGTACTTC
-	TRBJ2-7	TRBV7-8	-	CASSLPSLGGLPYEQYF	TGTGCCAGCAGCTTACCTAGCCTGGGGGGGCTGCCGTACGAGCAGTACTTC
-	TRBJ2-5	TRBV9	TRBD1	CASRVDPRGQAQTQYF	TGTGCCAGCAGAGTAGATCCCCGCGGACAGGCGCAGACACAGTACTTC
many	TRBJ2-7	TRBV6-4	-	CASSEEGAASYEQYF	TGTGCCAGCAGTGAAGAGGGCGCCGCCTCCTACGAGCAGTACTTC
many	TRBJ1-6	TRBV6-1	TRBD1	CASTPGTGGSGSPLHF	TGTGCCAGCACCCCGGGGACAGGGGGATCGGGTTCACCCCTCCACTTT
many	TRBJ1-1	TRBV7-9	TRBD1	CASQGQVNTEAFF	TGTGCCAGCCAAGGACAGGTGAACACTGAAGCTTTCTTT
few	TRBJ1-6	TRBV19	-	CASSMEGGDSPLHF	TGTGCCAGTAGTATGGAGGGAGGGGATTCACCCCTCCACTTT
many	TRBJ2-1	TRBV6-1	TRBD2	CASTKRDPNEQFF	TGTGCCAGCACAAAGCGGGACCCCAATGAGCAGTTCTTC
many	TRBJ2-7	TRBV6-1	-	CASSEIFYEQYF	TGTGCCAGCAGTGAAATCTTCTACGAGCAGTACTTC
-	TRBJ1-1	TRBV6-6	-	CASSYFAGNTEAFF	TGTGCCAGCAGTTACTTTGCAGGGAACACTGAAGCTTTCTTT
many	TRBJ2-7	TRBV6-1	-	CASRPHERAAAWYEQYF	TGTGCCAGCAGACCTCACGAAAGGGCCGCCGCCTGGTACGAGCAGTACTTC
-	TRBJ1-3	TRBV5-1	-	CASSPGDFSGNTIYF	TGCGCCAGCAGCCCGGGGGACTTCTCTGGAAACACCATATATTTT
many	TRBJ2-3	TRBV27	-	CASSFRLLREITDTQYF	TGTGCCAGCAGCTTCCGTCTTCTGCGGGAAATCACAGATACGCAGTATTTT
many	TRBJ2-3	TRBV5-1	-	CASSLGGVGKNTDTQYF	TGCGCCAGCAGCTTGGGAGGTGTCGGCAAGAACACAGATACGCAGTATTTT
many	TRBJ2-1	TRBV5-1	TRBD1	CASSILWGGQGEDNEQFF	TGCGCCAGCAGCATACTCTGGGGTGGCCAGGGGGAAGACAATGAGCAGTTCTTC
many	TRBJ1-2	TRBV9	-	CASSVGTQEGYTF	TGTGCCAGCAGCGTAGGGACACAGGAGGGCTACACCTTC
many	TRBJ2-5	TRBV4-2	TRBD2	CASSQGSSGAGGETQYF	TGTGCCAGCAGCCAAGGCTCTAGCGGGGCTGGGGGAGAGACCCAGTACTTC
many	TRBJ2-7	TRBV2	TRBD1	CASSVNRGPYEQYF	TGTGCCAGCAGTGTCAACAGGGGGCCCTACGAGCAGTACTTC
few	TRBJ2-7	TRBV28	TRBD1	CASSWPDRWYEQYF	TGTGCCAGCAGTTGGCCGGACAGGTGGTACGAGCAGTACTTC
few	TRBJ2-7	TRBV28	-	CASSLSSLGVYEQYF	TGTGCCAGCAGTTTAAGTAGTCTCGGAGTCTACGAGCAGTACTTC
many	TRBJ2-3	TRBV4-1	TRBD2	CASSQDRSLADLTDTQYF	TGCGCCAGCAGCCAAGACAGATCACTAGCGGACCTCACAGATACGCAGTATTTT
many	TRBJ2-7	TRBV6-5	-	CASSYSTRGAYEQYF	TGTGCCAGCAGTTACTCAACCAGGGGCGCCTACGAGCAGTACTTC
once	TRBJ1-3	TRBV30	-	CAWSVRVGNTIYF	TGTGCCTGGAGTGTGAGGGTTGGAAACACCATATATTTT
many	TRBJ1-1	TRBV12-3/TRBV12-4	TRBD1	CASSARDRVGTEAFF	TGTGCCAGCAGTGCCCGAGACAGGGTCGGCACTGAAGCTTTCTTT
many	TRBJ2-5	TRBV11-3	TRBD2	CASSLDQLAGGPGGTQYF	TGTGCCAGCAGCTTAGATCAGCTAGCGGGAGGCCCAGGGGGGACCCAGTACTTC
many	TRBJ2-2	TRBV6-1	TRBD2	CASSRTSGSSGELFF	TGTGCCAGCAGTCGGACTAGCGGGAGTTCCGGGGAGCTGTTTTTT
-	TRBJ2-7	TRBV7-2	TRBD1	CASSLTQGAYEQYF	TGTGCCAGCAGCTTAACACAGGGGGCCTACGAGCAGTACTTC
-	TRBJ2-2	TRBV6-1	TRBD1	CASSLQGAIGELFF	TGTGCCAGCAGTCTACAGGGGGCGATCGGGGAGCTGTTTTTT
once	TRBJ1-3	TRBV5-1	-	CASSGGISSGSTIYF	TGCGCCAGCAGCGGGGGGATAAGCTCTGGAAGCACCATATATTTT
-	TRBJ2-7	TRBV30	TRBD2	CAWSVDTGGEQYF	TGTGCCTGGAGTGTGGACACGGGGGGTGAGCAGTACTTC
many	TRBJ1-2	TRBV7-9	-	CASSPRLGYGYTF	TGTGCCAGCAGCCCCAGGCTCGGCTATGGCTACACCTTC
once	TRBJ2-7	TRBV11-2	-	CASSLESTARQYF	TGTGCCAGCAGCTTAGAGTCGACAGCGAGGCAGTACTTC
-	TRBJ1-1	TRBV4-1	-	CASSQSWDTEAFF	TGCGCCAGCAGCCAATCTTGGGACACTGAAGCTTTCTTT